The subject of this entry is one T cell receptor (beta chain). The sample belongs to a study of blood T cell repertoires in COVID-19. Before being deemed recovered, Cohort 3 donors had two negative PCRs, clearance, or symptom resolution. Germline CDR1 and CDR2: LNHDA and SQIVND (reference sequence). CDR3 length equals 15 residues. The J segment lost 4 bases and the V segment lost 8 bases, leaving 13 bases of the junction unmatched. Profiling relied on immunoSEQ multiplex PCR, and the TCRdb table lists in-frame clones only, not all of them. The top ten clones hold roughly 20% of a sample with roughly 200,000 clones, around 84% of them seen once.

This TCR was recovered from a man in his forties or fifties who had recovered from COVID-19. Specimen: PBMCs or T cells enriched from blood (not recorded which). J is TRBJ1-2 and V is TRBV19, with 7 bases that match TRBD1. The chain's CDR3 is CASLETGVWSYGYTF. For the CDR3, the DNA is TGTGCCAGTCTTGAAACAGGGGTCTGGAGCTATGGCTACACCTTC.